These 5 T cell receptor beta chains originate from one sample sequenced in a study of breast tumors, draining lymph nodes, adjacent tissues. Breast cancer patients provided tissue from their axillary draining lymph nodes. TCRdb analysed the multiplex PCR reads with MiXCR anew, one entry per CDR3 protein. Altogether around 300,000 distinct CDR3 sequences are present, roughly 30% being singletons, with the ten largest covering about 1%. The sample consisted of axillary lymph node tissue. These receptors were taken from a female donor with breast cancer. Some clones in this sample may be carry-over from other donors' samples.

At least ten counts were recorded for this clonotype. The rearrangement uses TRBV4-2 and TRBJ2-3; the D call may be TRBD1 or TRBD2 (5 bases each). The CDR3 runs 11 residues. Deletions cut 5 bases from V and 7 bases from J, with 7 bases between. The germline V gene has CDR1 LGHNA and CDR2 YNFKEQ. CDR3 sequence: CASSGGYTQYF. Written as DNA, the CDR3 is TGTGCCAGCAGCGGGGGTTATACGCAGTATTTT.

Notes on this clonotype: This CDR3 is missing its conserved last phenylalanine or tryptophan, likely due to a read error. The chain couples TRBV10-3 to TRBJ2-7; 8 bases align to TRBD1. V gave up 8 bases and J gave up 0 bases; unmatched junction bases: 12. The CDR3 is made up of 16 amino acids. CDR1 and CDR2 from the germline V gene are ENHRY and SYGVKD. Here the CDR3 reads CAICVATGGSSYEQYS. CDR3 coding DNA: TGTGCCATCTGTGTTGCTACAGGGGGTAGCTCCTACGAGCAGTACTCC.

This clonotype was seen many times. This chain connects TRBV29-1 to TRBJ2-1; 7 nucleotides line up with TRBD1. The germline V gene has CDR1 SQVTM and CDR2 ANQGSEA. This CDR3 contains 11 residues. J lost 10 bases, V lost 7 bases, and 7 bases had no gene match. The CDR3 region has the DNA TGCAGCGGCTGGGACAGCAGAGAGCAGTTCTTC. Translation: CSGWDSREQFF.

In regard to this clonotype: This CDR3 is missing its conserved last phenylalanine or tryptophan, likely due to a read error. This chain links TRBV10-3 with TRBJ2-5; D gene unclear. Germline CDR1 is ENHRY and CDR2 is SYGVKD. V lost 6 bases and J 4 bases, leaving 30 bases between the germline ends. The CDR3 loop spans 19 amino acids. The DNA of the CDR3 is TGTGCCATCAGGAAGAAAGCGTTAAAGCAATCAGCCCTCCGAGAGACCCAGTACCTC. Protein: CAIRKKALKQSALRETQYL.

This clonotype was observed many times. The chain couples TRBV6-1 to TRBJ2-1; D is ambiguous. Germline V gives CDR1 MNHNS, CDR2 SASEGT. The CDR3 has 12 amino acids. Between the trimmed V and J ends, which lost 6 bases and 7 bases, there was a span of 10 bases. Here the CDR3 reads CASRWWWNEQFF. The CDR3 nucleotides read TGTGCCAGCAGGTGGTGGTGGAATGAGCAGTTCTTC.